The clone carrying this TCR beta chain has more than one count but fewer than ten. Assay: immunoSEQ multiplex PCR; the TCRdb copy retains only in-frame clones and omits some. This table has roughly 100,000 clones, 80% to 85% appearing once. From germline, CDR1 is KGHSH and CDR2 LQKENI. The CDR3 has 14 amino acids. V was cut by 0 bases and J by 0 bases, with 4 bases left in between. These data come from a study of blood T cell repertoires in COVID-19. Study background: COVID-19 samples, acute and convalescent, were from the United States, Italy and Spain.

This clonotype was sampled from a woman older than 75 with acute or convalescent COVID-19. The sequencing input was peripheral blood. The chain is built from TRBV18 and TRBJ2-3; D remains unclear. In DNA form, the CDR3 reads TGTGCCAGCTCACCACCCACAAGCACAGATACGCAGTATTTT. Translation gives CASSPPTSTDTQYF.